The 26 T cell receptor beta chains listed next were all sequenced from one sample in a study of blood T cell repertoires in COVID-19. Assay: immunoSEQ multiplex PCR; the TCRdb copy retains only in-frame clones and omits some. The sample has under 200,000 clones, about 90% seen once. Source material: peripheral blood. The origin of the receptors is a woman aged 70-85 years with acute or convalescent COVID-19.

This clone was recorded only once. V gene TRBV15 combines with J gene TRBJ2-6; D perhaps matches TRBD1 (6 bases). The CDR3 length is 17 residues. With 3 bases removed from V and 0 bases from J, the gap between germline ends came to 12 bases. Germline-derived CDR1 and CDR2 are LNHNV and YYDKDF (reference sequence). CDR3 protein: CATSRGHLSSGANVLTF. DNA of the CDR3: TGTGCCACCAGCAGGGGACACCTGAGCTCTGGGGCCAACGTCCTGACTTTC.

The chain is built from TRBV6-6 and TRBJ2-7, with a weak D call TRBD1 (5 bases). Germline CDR1 MNHNY, CDR2 SVGAGI (reference sequence). V was pared by 6 bases and J by 3 bases, with 18 bases between. The CDR3 contains 15 residues. This CDR3 reads CASSLQQGIGYEQYF. The CDR3 DNA sequence: TGTGCCAGCAGCCTCCAGCAGGGCATCGGCTACGAGCAGTACTTC.

The rearrangement uses TRBV18 and TRBJ2-3; maybe TRBD2 (6 bases). Germline CDR1 and CDR2: KGHSH and LQKENI. Trimming took 3 bases from V and 0 from J, leaving 10 bases between them. The CDR3 spans 15 residues. As DNA, the CDR3 is TGTGCCAGCTCACCGTACGGAGGGAGCACAGATACGCAGTATTTT. Its protein product is CASSPYGGSTDTQYF.

This rearrangement joins TRBV25-1 to TRBJ2-2; TRBD1 is a possible D gene (5 bases). The germline V gene has CDR1 MGHDK and CDR2 SYGVNS. V lost 1 base, J lost 0 bases, and 9 bases lay in between. This CDR3 region has 16 residues. The CDR3 loop is CASSELGAPNTGELFF. For the CDR3, the DNA is TGTGCCAGCAGTGAATTAGGGGCGCCGAACACCGGGGAGCTGTTTTTT.

The genes are TRBV4-1 and TRBJ2-7, with D possibly being TRBD1 (6 bases). V was shortened by 1 base and J by 2 bases, with 15 bases between the two germline ends. Germline V gives CDR1 MGHRA, CDR2 YSYEKL. This CDR3 spans 16 amino acids. The CDR3 DNA reads TGCGCCAGCAGCCAAGTTTCCGGGACATTTACCTACGAGCAGTACTTC. Translation: CASSQVSGTFTYEQYF.

Details on this clone: The sample holds other DNA sequences that translate to the same CDR3. This sequence joins TRBV10-3 and TRBJ1-2; D not resolved. Germline CDR1 and CDR2: ENHRY and SYGVKD. Trimming stripped 2 bases from V and 2 bases from J, with 6 bases between. This CDR3 has 13 residues. This chain's CDR3 is CAISETLNYGYTF. CDR3 DNA sequence: TGTGCCATCAGTGAGACTCTAAACTATGGCTACACCTTC.

The gene calls are TRBV11-3 and TRBJ2-3, with D uncertain. The CDR3 is 12 amino acids. V lost 5 bases and J lost 4, with 7 bases in between. CDR1 is SGHNT and CDR2 is YENEEA in the germline V gene. The CDR3, as DNA: TGTGCCAGCAGCCGTGGAGCAGATACGCAGTATTTT. Residues: CASSRGADTQYF.

The chain has TRBV18 and TRBJ1-3; no firm D call. Trimming shortened V by 1 base and J by 0 bases, and 10 bases separated the two germline ends. This CDR3 spans 16 amino acids. Germline assignment: CDR1 KGHSH and CDR2 LQKENI. Here the CDR3 reads CASSPLDWSSGNTIYF. The CDR3 coding sequence is TGTGCCAGCTCACCACTCGACTGGAGCTCTGGAAACACCATATATTTT.

V gene TRBV15 combines with J gene TRBJ1-5; tentative D call: TRBD1 (5 bases). Trimming left V 1 base short and J 4 bases short, with 11 bases between. Germline values: CDR1 LNHNV, CDR2 YYDKDF (reference sequence). The CDR3 runs 15 residues. The CDR3 protein is CATSRVGGRNQPQHF. CDR3 sequence (DNA): TGTGCCACCAGCAGAGTGGGGGGACGGAATCAGCCCCAGCATTTT.

V is TRBV7-6 and J is TRBJ2-2, with 13 bases lining up with TRBD2. The CDR3 is 17 amino acids. Losses at the gene ends were 5 bases for V and 2 bases for J; bases not matched to a gene: 5. Germline V gives CDR1 SGHVS, CDR2 FNYEAQ. CDR3 DNA: TGTGCCAGCAGCAGACTAGCGGGAGGAGTAAACACCGGGGAGCTGTTTTTT. The encoded protein is CASSRLAGGVNTGELFF.

The rearrangement joins TRBV5-1 to TRBJ1-2; 7 nucleotides match TRBD1. Trimming at V came to 4 bases and at J to 4 bases, leaving 7 bases not matched to a gene. CDR1 is SGHRS and CDR2 is YFSETQ in the germline V gene. The CDR3 runs to 14 residues. The CDR3 protein is CASSPVTGPYGYTF. For the CDR3, the DNA is TGCGCCAGCAGCCCTGTGACAGGGCCCTATGGCTACACCTTC.

This clone turned up a few times. The chain uses TRBV24-1 and TRBJ1-5, with D tentatively TRBD1 (5 bases). The germline gives CDR1 KGHDR, CDR2 SFDVKD. CDR3 length: 16 residues. With 5 bases removed from V and 2 bases from J, the gap between germline ends came to 15 bases. As DNA, the CDR3 is TGTGCCACCAGTGCCATGGGGGGGGATGGCAATCAGCCCCAGCATTTT. It yields the protein CATSAMGGDGNQPQHF.

This chain connects TRBV3-1 (or the pseudogene TRBV3-2) to TRBJ1-3; no clear D. CDR1 is LGHDT and CDR2 is YNNKEL in the germline V gene (reference sequence). Trimming removed 4 bases from V and 1 base from J, with 8 bases in between. This CDR3 has 14 residues. CDR3 sequence reads: CASSPRDSGNTIYF. The CDR3 DNA is TGTGCCAGCAGCCCGCGGGATTCTGGAAACACCATATATTTT.

The rearrangement joins TRBV2 to TRBJ2-5; 11 bases are shared with TRBD2. CDR3 size: 17 residues. Germline loops: CDR1 SNHLY, CDR2 FYNNEI. Trimming took 5 bases from V and 0 from J; bases not matched to a gene: 8. This chain's CDR3 is CASSYSGTSGYQETQYF. The CDR3 DNA follows: TGTGCCAGCAGTTATTCCGGGACTAGCGGATACCAAGAGACCCAGTACTTC.

This chain uses TRBV28 with TRBJ1-2, with D hard to call. Germline V gives CDR1 MDHEN, CDR2 SYDVKM. There are 15 residues in the CDR3. The ends were cut back, 6 bases at V and 0 bases at J, with 14 bases in the middle. In DNA, the CDR3 is TGTGCCAGCAGGCCAGGTGGAATGGCTAACTATGGCTACACCTTC. Translation gives CASRPGGMANYGYTF.

This chain connects TRBV7-2 to TRBJ2-4; TRBD1 aligns across 8 bases. The CDR3 sequence is 18 residues long. Germline V gene lookup returns CDR1 SGHTA and CDR2 FQGNSA. Trimming at V came to 5 bases and at J to 0 bases, leaving 12 bases not matched to a gene. The CDR3 is CASSGRDRLTLAKNIQYF. Written as DNA, the CDR3 is TGTGCCAGCAGCGGACGGGACAGGCTAACGCTAGCCAAAAACATTCAGTACTTC. The full variable domain, with the rest looked up from reference TRBV7-2 and TRBJ2-4, is GAGVSQSPSNKVTEKGKDVELRCDPISGHTALYWYRQSLGQGLEFLIYFQGNSAPDKSGLPSDRFSAERTGGSVSTLTIQRTQQEDSAVYLCASSGRDRLTLAKNIQYFGAGTRLSVL.

V usage is TRBV7-9 and J usage is TRBJ2-7; 11 positions match TRBD1. In germline, CDR1 is SEHNR, CDR2 FQNEAQ (reference sequence). V lost 3 bases and J lost 6; bases outside the gene matches: 7. This CDR3 region has 15 residues. CDR3 DNA sequence: TGTGCCAGCAGCTTTCCTGGACAGGGGGCTTCCGAGCAGTACTTC. As protein: CASSFPGQGASEQYF.

This chain connects TRBV7-2 to TRBJ2-7, with 13 bases that match TRBD2. In germline, CDR1 is SGHTA, CDR2 FQGNSA. There are 17 residues in the CDR3. The J segment lost 2 bases and the V segment lost 5 bases, leaving 9 bases of the junction unmatched. The CDR3 nucleotides are TGTGCCAGCAGCCCAACGGGACTAGCGGGATTAACCTACGAGCAGTACTTC. This translates into CASSPTGLAGLTYEQYF.

J is TRBJ1-6 and V is TRBV2; D not resolved. Germline CDR1 SNHLY, CDR2 FYNNEI. V lost 8 bases and J 7 bases, leaving 15 bases between the germline ends. The CDR3 is made up of 14 amino acids. The DNA for the CDR3 is TGTGCCAGCGGGTGGAGGGATTTCAATTCACCCCTCCACTTT. This encodes CASGWRDFNSPLHF.

CDR3 protein: CASSLQSDNSPLHF. DNA for the CDR3: TGTGCCAGCAGCTTACAGTCAGATAATTCACCCCTCCACTTT. V usage is TRBV7-9 and J usage is TRBJ1-6; D remains ambiguous. Per germline, CDR1 SEHNR and CDR2 FQNEAQ (reference sequence). The ends were cut back, 2 bases at V and 5 bases at J, with 7 bases in the middle. This CDR3 has 14 residues.

Concerning this clone: Distinct nucleotide sequences in the sample also encode this CDR3. This chain uses TRBV5-1 with TRBJ2-7; D gene uncertain. Trimming removed 3 bases at V and 3 bases at J, with 7 bases between. This CDR3 has 12 amino acids. Germline V gene lookup returns CDR1 SGHRS and CDR2 YFSETQ. CDR3 residues: CASSSPSYEQYF. The CDR3 bases are TGCGCCAGCAGCTCCCCTAGCTACGAGCAGTACTTC.

The J gene is TRBJ1-3, the V gene TRBV10-3; D gene unclear. CDR1 is ENHRY and CDR2 is SYGVKD in the germline V gene. Trimming left V 11 bases short and J 2 bases short, with 7 bases between. There are 11 residues in the CDR3. The CDR3 bases are TGTGCCTCGGCGGCTGGAAACACCATATATTTT. This codes for CASAAGNTIYF.

The V gene is TRBV4-2, the J gene TRBJ1-1; TRBD1 agrees at 8 bases. The CDR3 totals 15 residues. Germline V gene lookup returns CDR1 LGHNA and CDR2 YNFKEQ. After removal of 3 bases from V and 1 base from J, the junction contained 4 bases not matched to a gene. CDR3 nucleotides: TGTGCCAGCAGCCACGCGACAGGGGAGAACACTGAAGCTTTCTTT. Translated: CASSHATGENTEAFF.

V and J are TRBV2 and TRBJ1-2, with D hard to call. The CDR3 totals 12 residues. The germline V gene has CDR1 SNHLY and CDR2 FYNNEI. V shed 5 bases and J shed 7 bases, with 11 bases lying between them. The CDR3 spells CASSTSGRGYTF. CDR3 in DNA: TGTGCCAGCAGTACTAGCGGTCGTGGCTACACCTTC.

This clone was detected only once. The chain's CDR3 is CASSELGTGRNIQYF. The CDR3 bases are TGTGCCAGCAGTGAATTGGGGACAGGGAGAAACATTCAGTACTTC. The chain recombines TRBV25-1 with TRBJ2-4, with 9 bases fitting TRBD1. V lost 1 base to trimming and J lost 6 bases; unmatched junction nucleotides: 4. Germline CDR1 is MGHDK and CDR2 is SYGVNS. This CDR3 region has 15 residues. The full variable domain, rest sourced from reference TRBV25-1 and TRBJ2-4, is EADIYQTPRYLVIGTGKKITLECSQTMGHDKMYWYQQDPGMELHLIHYSYGVNSTEKGDLSSESTVSRIRTEHFPLTLESARPSHTSQYLCASSELGTGRNIQYFGAGTRLSVL.

This chain links TRBV4-1 with TRBJ1-1; no clear D. This CDR3 has 13 amino acids. CDR1 MGHRA and CDR2 YSYEKL come from the germline V gene. V lost 0 bases, J lost 10 bases, and 12 bases lay in between. Here the CDR3 DNA reads TGCGCCAGCAGCCAAGACGCGATTGGTACAGCTTTCTTT. It is translated as CASSQDAIGTAFF.